Listed here are 29 T cell receptor beta chains from one sample, sequenced in a study of OX40 agonist ivuxolimab in advanced cancers. Sequencing used immunoSEQ multiplex PCR; TCRdb keeps in-frame clones, though not all of them. The sample has about 88,000 clones; approximately 85% are singletons. The starting material was CD4+ or CD8+ T cells sorted from blood, obtained in a trial of the OX40 agonist ivuxolimab. These receptors came from an adult with an advanced solid tumor such as melanoma, head and neck, liver or kidney cancer.

The chain has TRBV7-8 and TRBJ2-7, with 8 bases that match TRBD2. Trimming took 5 bases from V and 0 from J; bases not matched to a gene: 6. The V gene's germline CDR1 is SGHVS and CDR2 FQNEAQ. The CDR3 has 15 residues. CDR3 in DNA: TGTGCCAGCAGCACCACAGCGGGGGCCTCCTACGAGCAGTACGTC. As protein: CASSTTAGASYEQYV.

This clone has just a few counts. The CDR3, as DNA: TGCGCCAGCAGTGTGGGAGGGGATCAGCCCCAGCATTTT. Translating gives CASSVGGDQPQHF. J is TRBJ1-5 and V is TRBV10-1, with D perhaps matching TRBD1 (5 bases). Trimming pared 4 bases from V and 5 bases from J, leaving 9 bases between. Germline assignment: CDR1 WNHNN and CDR2 SYGVQD (reference sequence). There are 13 residues in the CDR3.

The J gene is TRBJ1-1, the V gene TRBV19; TRBD1 matches at 7 bases. Germline V gene lookup returns CDR1 LNHDA and CDR2 SQIVND (reference sequence). The trim removed 4 bases at V and 1 base at J, leaving 12 bases unmatched. CDR3 length equals 17 residues. The DNA for the CDR3 is TGTGCCAGTAGTAGGGATTCGAGAGGGACAGAGAACACTGAAGCTTTCTTT. Its translation: CASSRDSRGTENTEAFF.

V and J are TRBV11-3 and TRBJ1-1; D uncertain. Trimming removed 8 bases at V and 3 bases at J, with 10 bases between. The CDR3 length is 12 residues. CDR1 SGHNT and CDR2 YENEEA come from the germline V gene. CDR3 loop: CASDGVDTEAFF. DNA for the CDR3: TGTGCCAGCGATGGGGTGGACACTGAAGCTTTCTTT.

This chain connects TRBV7-3 to TRBJ1-6; perhaps TRBD1 as D (5 bases). V was trimmed by 10 bases and J by 0 bases, leaving 10 bases between them. CDR1 is SGHTA and CDR2 is FQGTGA in the germline V gene. CDR3 length: 14 amino acids. CDR3 amino acids: CATGEDSYNSPLHF. CDR3 sequence (DNA): TGTGCCACGGGGGAGGACTCCTATAATTCACCCCTCCACTTT.

V and J are TRBV6-5 and TRBJ2-7; a possible D gene is TRBD2 (5 bases). Trimming cost V 6 bases and J 3 bases, with 9 bases left between them. CDR3 size: 12 residues. Germline CDR1 reads MNHEY; CDR2 reads SVGAGI. CDR3 loop: CASRPGNYEQYF. The CDR3 coding sequence is TGTGCCAGCAGGCCGGGAAACTACGAGCAGTACTTC.

This clone was recorded once. The CDR3 sequence is CASRVGHSIANYGYTF. The CDR3 DNA sequence: TGTGCCAGCAGAGTAGGACATTCCATTGCTAACTATGGCTACACCTTC. The genes are TRBV27 and TRBJ1-2; maybe TRBD1 (5 bases). The CDR3 runs 16 residues. The germline V gene encodes CDR1 MNHEY and CDR2 SMNVEV (reference sequence). With 6 bases removed from V and 0 bases from J, the gap between germline ends came to 17 bases.

The gene calls are TRBV6-9 and TRBJ1-1; D might be TRBD1 (6 bases). Germline V lookup: CDR1 MNHGY, CDR2 SVAAGI. This CDR3 is 14 amino acids long. Trimming removed 3 bases at V and 0 bases at J, with 8 bases between. The CDR3 loop reads CASSYQGLNTEAFF. CDR3 coding DNA: TGTGCCAGCAGTTACCAGGGGCTGAACACTGAAGCTTTCTTT.

The V gene is TRBV11-1, the J gene TRBJ2-3; D possibly matches TRBD1 or TRBD2 (5 bases each). Germline lookup yields CDR1 SGHAT and CDR2 FQDESV (reference sequence). V was clipped by 5 bases and J by 5 bases, with 17 bases between them. The CDR3 is 15 residues long. CDR3 protein: CASSARGAGKDTQYF. For the CDR3, the DNA is TGTGCCAGCAGCGCACGGGGCGCAGGGAAAGATACGCAGTATTTT.

CDR3 region: CAWSVGGRSTDTQYF. Here the CDR3 DNA reads TGTGCCTGGAGTGTAGGCGGCAGAAGCACAGATACGCAGTATTTT. The gene calls are TRBV30 and TRBJ2-3, with D unclear. Germline-derived CDR1 and CDR2 are GTSNPN and SVGIG (reference sequence). Deletions cut 0 bases from V and 0 bases from J, with 10 bases between. The CDR3 is 15 residues long.

This rearrangement joins TRBV6-6 to TRBJ2-4; TRBD2 aligns across 8 bases. Germline V lookup: CDR1 MNHNY, CDR2 SVGAGI (reference sequence). The CDR3 is 16 residues long. J gave up 1 base and V 2 bases, and 4 bases lay outside the gene matches. CDR3 in amino acids: CASSYHSGGAKNIQYF. The DNA for the CDR3 is TGTGCCAGCAGTTACCATTCGGGAGGGGCCAAAAACATTCAGTACTTC.

CDR3 DNA sequence: TGTGCCAGCAGTGTTGGCAGACGTAGCACAGATACGCAGTATTTT. Amino acid sequence: CASSVGRRSTDTQYF. The chain carries TRBV2 and TRBJ2-3; D unclear. From germline, CDR1 is SNHLY and CDR2 FYNNEI. The germline V and J ends were trimmed by 4 bases and 0 bases, with 11 bases remaining between them. The CDR3 is 15 amino acids.

The V call is TRBV29-1, the J call TRBJ1-4; tentative D call: TRBD1 (6 bases). V was clipped by 7 bases and J by 8 bases, with 14 bases between them. Per the germline V gene, CDR1 is SQVTM and CDR2 is ANQGSEA. This CDR3 is 12 amino acids long. The CDR3 sequence is CSGGGWREKLFF. The CDR3 DNA reads TGCAGCGGCGGGGGCTGGAGAGAAAAACTGTTTTTT.

The chain combines TRBV7-9 with TRBJ2-3; a possible D gene is TRBD2 (7 bases). V was pared by 3 bases and J by 2 bases, with 12 bases between. CDR1 and CDR2 (germline): SEHNR, FQNEAQ (reference sequence). This CDR3 has 15 amino acids. CDR3 region: CASSFRGANTDTQYF. For the CDR3, the DNA is TGTGCCAGCAGCTTTCGGGGGGCGAACACAGATACGCAGTATTTT. Supplemented by reference TRBV7-9 and TRBJ2-3, the full variable domain reads DTGVSQNPRHKITKRGQNVTFRCDPISEHNRLYWYRQTLGQGPEFLTYFQNEAQLEKSRLLSDRFSAERPKGSFSTLEIQRTEQGDSAMYLCASSFRGANTDTQYFGPGTRLTVL.

The chain combines TRBV2 with TRBJ1-1; unclear D gene. Trimming removed 7 bases at V and 0 bases at J, with 18 bases between. Germline CDR1 and CDR2: SNHLY and FYNNEI. The CDR3 is made up of 16 amino acids. The CDR3 coding sequence is TGTGCCAGCACGGCGGAGGCGGGCTTCATGAACACTGAAGCTTTCTTT. Translated: CASTAEAGFMNTEAFF.

The chain recombines TRBV5-8 with TRBJ2-2, with 8 bases lining up with TRBD1. J was trimmed by 2 bases and V by 4 bases; bases with no gene match: 4. CDR3 length: 15 residues. The V gene's germline CDR1 is SGHTS and CDR2 YDEGEE. This chain's CDR3 is CASSRGQGNTGELFF. CDR3 coding DNA: TGTGCCAGCAGCCGTGGACAGGGCAACACCGGGGAGCTGTTTTTT. The complete variable domain, with remaining parts taken from reference TRBV5-8 and TRBJ2-2, reads EAGVTQSPTHLIKTRGQQATLRCSPISGHTSVYWYQQALGLGLQFLLWYDEGEERNRGNFPPRFSGRQFPNYSSELNVNALELEDSALYLCASSRGQGNTGELFFGEGSRLTVL.

V gene TRBV11-2 combines with J gene TRBJ1-1; TRBD1 matches 8 bases. The CDR3 has 15 amino acids. Germline V lookup: CDR1 SGHAT, CDR2 FQNNGV. Germline trimming cut 5 bases from V and 6 bases from J; bases unmatched to any gene: 11. The CDR3 reads CASSPIRGQGPEAFF. CDR3 DNA sequence: TGTGCCAGCAGCCCGATCAGAGGACAGGGTCCTGAAGCTTTCTTT.

The V and J genes are TRBV11-1 and TRBJ1-1, with D possibly matching TRBD1 (5 bases). The V gene's germline CDR1 is SGHAT and CDR2 FQDESV (reference sequence). This CDR3 comprises 16 residues. V lost 5 bases to trimming and J lost 0 bases, with 16 bases between them. CDR3 residues: CASSNAGRSLNTEAFF. The CDR3 nucleotides read TGTGCCAGCAGCAATGCAGGGCGGTCGCTGAACACTGAAGCTTTCTTT. The full variable domain, completed using reference TRBV11-1 and TRBJ1-1, is EAEVAQSPRYKITEKSQAVAFWCDPISGHATLYWYRQILGQGPELLVQFQDESVVDDSQLPKDRFSAERLKGVDSTLKIQPAELGDSAMYLCASSNAGRSLNTEAFFGQGTRLTVV.

This clone was found once. The chain combines TRBV30 with TRBJ2-7, with D possibly being TRBD1 (5 bases). CDR1 is GTSNPN, CDR2 SVGIG, per germline (reference sequence). The CDR3 runs to 14 residues. Deletions cut 0 bases from V and 2 bases from J, with 11 bases between. Here the CDR3 reads CAWSVGATPYEQYF. CDR3 coding DNA: TGTGCCTGGAGTGTAGGGGCTACACCCTACGAGCAGTACTTC. The variable domain in full, with the rest retrieved from reference TRBV30 and TRBJ2-7, is SQTIHQWPATLVQPVGSPLSLECTVEGTSNPNLYWYRQAAGRGLQLLFYSVGIGQISSEVPQNLSASRPQDRQFILSSKKLLLSDSGFYLCAWSVGATPYEQYFGPGTRLTVT.

V and J are TRBV28 and TRBJ2-6; D is unclear. The CDR3 contains 12 residues. With 5 bases removed from V and 2 bases from J, the gap between germline ends came to 1 base. CDR1 and CDR2 from the germline V gene are MDHEN and SYDVKM. For the CDR3, the DNA is TGTGCCAGCAGTCCTGGGGCCAACGTCCTGACTTTC. Translating it yields CASSPGANVLTF.

This clone showed up just a few times. The V gene is TRBV9, the J gene TRBJ2-2; D is uncertain. The CDR3 sequence is 13 residues long. Germline V gene sequence: CDR1 SGDLS, CDR2 YYNGEE. The V gene lost 3 bases and the J gene lost 5 bases, with 8 bases spanning the gap. This chain's CDR3 is CASSASFTGELFF. CDR3 coding DNA: TGTGCCAGCAGCGCAAGCTTTACCGGGGAGCTGTTTTTT.

The chain's CDR3 is CASSSSGRLVYEQYF. DNA for the CDR3: TGTGCCAGTAGTTCATCAGGAAGACTCGTGTACGAGCAGTACTTC. The chain uses TRBV19 and TRBJ2-7; no clear D gene. CDR3 length: 15 residues. Germline lookup yields CDR1 LNHDA and CDR2 SQIVND (reference sequence). Trimming took off 5 bases at V and 4 bases at J, with 18 bases between the two ends. Supplemented by reference TRBV19 and TRBJ2-7, the full variable domain reads DGGITQSPKYLFRKEGQNVTLSCEQNLNHDAMYWYRQDPGQGLRLIYYSQIVNDFQKGDIAEGYSVSREKKESFPLTVTSAQKNPTAFYLCASSSSGRLVYEQYFGPGTRLTVT.

This clone was detected only once. V and J are TRBV15 and TRBJ1-2, with 9 bases lining up with TRBD1. Trimming took 1 base from V and 4 from J; bases not matched to a gene: 4. Germline V gives CDR1 LNHNV, CDR2 YYDKDF (reference sequence). The CDR3 has 15 residues. CDR3 sequence (DNA): TGTGCCACCAGCAGAGTGGGACAGGGTCTCTATGGCTACACCTTC. Its protein product is CATSRVGQGLYGYTF.

The rearrangement links TRBV27 to TRBJ2-5; D unresolved. Trimming removed 2 bases at V and 1 base at J, with 8 bases between. CDR1 is MNHEY, CDR2 SMNVEV, per germline (reference sequence). The CDR3 totals 14 residues. The CDR3 reads CASSLKSVQETQYF. The CDR3 region has the DNA TGTGCCAGCAGTTTAAAGTCAGTCCAAGAGACCCAGTACTTC.

The chain has TRBV4-3 and TRBJ1-4, with D unclear. The CDR3 has 19 residues. Trimming shortened V by 8 bases and J by 0 bases, and 25 bases separated the two germline ends. The germline gives CDR1 LGHNA, CDR2 YSLEER. This CDR3 is CASGLRHGGAYSTNEKLFF. The CDR3 nucleotides read TGCGCCAGCGGATTAAGACACGGTGGCGCATATTCAACTAATGAAAAACTGTTTTTT.

Note on this clone: The sample holds other DNA sequences that translate to the same CDR3. The chain joins TRBV7-9 to TRBJ2-7; D possibly corresponds to TRBD1 (5 bases). The CDR3 has 14 residues. Germline V CDR1 and CDR2: SEHNR, FQNEAQ (reference sequence). V was clipped by 2 bases and J by 2 bases, with 10 bases between them. CDR3 in amino acids: CASSLSQGAYEQYF. The CDR3 DNA is TGTGCCAGCAGCTTATCCCAGGGCGCCTACGAGCAGTACTTC.

V is TRBV4-3 and J is TRBJ2-7; D uncertain. V was cut by 1 base and J by 2 bases, with 12 bases left in between. The CDR3 is 15 residues long. Germline-derived CDR1 and CDR2 are LGHNA and YSLEER. CDR3 DNA: TGCGCCAGCAGCCAAGTTGCATCTTCCCCCTACGAGCAGTACTTC. Translation: CASSQVASSPYEQYF.

The chain recombines TRBV28 with TRBJ1-1, with TRBD1 matching over 8 bases. V was clipped by 3 bases and J by 5 bases; unmatched bases: 5. There are 14 residues in the CDR3. Germline-derived CDR1 and CDR2 are MDHEN and SYDVKM. The DNA for the CDR3 is TGTGCCAGCAGTTTCGACAGGGGAATAACTGAAGCTTTCTTT. It specifies CASSFDRGITEAFF.

This clone was counted between two and nine times. The chain employs TRBV28 and TRBJ2-3; 8 nucleotides agree with TRBD1. The germline V gene encodes CDR1 MDHEN and CDR2 SYDVKM. The V gene end was trimmed by 6 bases and the J gene end by 4 bases; junction bases not matched to a gene: 15. This CDR3 has 17 residues. CDR3: CASSSGIDRGGADTQYF. DNA for the CDR3: TGTGCCAGCAGCTCAGGGATTGACAGGGGTGGGGCAGATACGCAGTATTTT.